This section outlines one TCR beta chain sequence together with its context. Compared with germline, one end of the junction differs, possibly owing to a read error. This entry comes from a study of early T cells in non-severe SARS-CoV-2 infection. Using its own MiXCR run on the 5' RACE reads, TCRdb lists one record per CDR3 protein. This table has over 30,000 distinct CDR3 sequences, over 6% appearing once. Looked up from germline, CDR1 is SGHNT and CDR2 is YYREEE (reference sequence). The CDR3 is made up of 14 amino acids. The chain joins TRBV5-4 to TRBJ2-3, with D perhaps matching TRBD1 (5 bases). The specimen comprised whole blood, sampled at baseline. The TCR comes from an adult who was a healthcare worker with PCR-confirmed SARS-CoV-2 infection or an uninfected control (not recorded which). The CDR3 nucleotides read TGTGCCAGCAGCTTGCAGGGCCCCACAGGTACGCAGTATTTT. Translated: CASSLQGPTGTQYF.